The next 5 T cell receptor beta chains were all read from a single sample in a study of blood T cell repertoires in COVID-19. TCRdb keeps only in-frame clones here, not all; method: immunoSEQ multiplex PCR. The table includes under 70,000 clones, over 75% detected once. The specimen was peripheral blood. Source of these receptors: a woman aged 55-70 years with COVID-19, enrolled during active disease.

This chain connects TRBV6-5 to TRBJ1-1, with D maybe TRBD1 (6 bases). Germline CDR1 and CDR2: MNHEY and SVGAGI. Trimming left V 7 bases short and J 1 base short, with 13 bases between. This CDR3 spans 14 amino acids. CDR3 coding DNA: TGTGCCAGCAACCCGGGGACAACGAACACTGAAGCTTTCTTT. This codes for CASNPGTTNTEAFF.

The rearrangement uses TRBV5-5 and TRBJ1-6; perhaps TRBD1 as D (5 bases). The V gene's germline CDR1 is SGHKS and CDR2 YYEKEE (reference sequence). Trimming stripped 4 bases from V and 10 bases from J, with 18 bases between. There are 15 residues in the CDR3. CDR3 DNA: TGTGCCAGCAGCCTTACCGGGGGGAGGGGATCACCCCTCCACTTT. This sequence encodes CASSLTGGRGSPLHF.

The chain is built from TRBV7-9 and TRBJ1-2; a possible D gene is TRBD1 (5 bases). Trimming took off 3 bases at V and 3 bases at J, with 11 bases between the two ends. Germline CDR1 reads SEHNR; CDR2 reads FQNEAQ (reference sequence). The CDR3 runs 14 residues. The CDR3 here is CASSFAGMDYGYTF. In nucleotides, the CDR3 is TGTGCCAGCAGCTTTGCAGGGATGGACTATGGCTACACCTTC.

This chain links TRBV13 with TRBJ2-5; a weak D match, TRBD2 (5 bases). Deletions cut 3 bases from V and 5 bases from J, with 7 bases between. This CDR3 contains 12 residues. CDR1 is PRHDT and CDR2 is FYEKMQ in the germline V gene (reference sequence). DNA for the CDR3: TGTGCCAGCAGCTTTGGCGGGGAGACCCAGTACTTC. Its translation is CASSFGGETQYF.

J is TRBJ1-3 and V is TRBV12-5; TRBD1 aligns across 7 bases. The trim removed 6 bases at V and 2 bases at J, leaving 7 bases unmatched. Germline assignment: CDR1 LGHNT and CDR2 FRNRAP. The CDR3 is made up of 15 amino acids. In DNA form, the CDR3 reads TGTGCTAGTGGATCCGGTGGGACAGCTGGAAACACCATATATTTT. Translating it yields CASGSGGTAGNTIYF.